Shown below are 30 T cell receptor beta chains from a single sample sequenced in a study of blood T cells in healthy people across ages (dated by TCRdb to the mid-2010s). Preparation of the library involved 5' RACE. The data were produced on an Illumina HiSeq 2500. The second PCR ran for about 6 to 12 cycles and used a J-beta primer mix along with a sample-barcoded 5' primer. The public reads were run again by TCRdb, first through fastp at Q25 and then through MiXCR, and only productive beta chains were kept. Rows are unified per CDR3 protein, each entry keeping the most common DNA and genes. The sample profile shows approximately 1.5 million distinct CDR3 sequences; roughly two fifths of them were found once. Jointly, the top ten make up approximately 4.1% of the sample. Input material: blood. The receptors here all came from a woman under 30 in good health.

The chain links TRBV6-5 to TRBJ2-1; TRBD1 matches at 9 bases. This CDR3 has 12 amino acids. With V trimmed by 0 bases and J by 12 bases, 0 bases remained unmatched. Germline-derived CDR1 and CDR2 are MNHEY and SVGAGI. The CDR3 DNA reads as TGTGCCAGCAGTTACTCGACAGGGGGGCAGTTCTTC. Its protein is CASSYSTGGQFF.

Of note for this clonotype: One end of the junction varies from germline; a read error may be responsible. The chain combines TRBV5-1 with TRBJ1-2, with a weak D call TRBD1 (6 bases). CDR3 length: 17 residues. Germline CDR1 is SGHRS and CDR2 is YFSETQ. DNA of the CDR3: TGCGTCAGCAGCTTGGGTCGCAGGGGATTAGGAAACTATGGCTACACCTTC. This gives the protein CVSSLGRRGLGNYGYTF.

This clonotype came up a few times. This rearrangement joins TRBV5-4 to TRBJ2-5, with 7 bases lining up with TRBD2. V shed 0 bases, J shed 0 bases, and the junction held 2 bases outside the gene matches. This CDR3 region has 15 residues. Germline CDR1 SGHNT, CDR2 YYREEE (reference sequence). Here the CDR3 DNA reads TGTGCCAGCAGCTTGGCCGGGACTAACCAAGAGACCCAGTACTTC. Its translation is CASSLAGTNQETQYF.

This clonotype was picked up a small number of times. The V call is TRBV29-1, the J call TRBJ1-1; 7 positions agree with TRBD1. The ends lost 6 bases at V and 5 bases at J; junction bases unmatched: 9. The CDR3 totals 13 residues. CDR1 is SQVTM, CDR2 ANQGSEA, per germline. Here the CDR3 reads CSVAKGAYTEAFF. DNA of the CDR3: TGCAGCGTAGCGAAGGGGGCTTATACTGAAGCTTTCTTT.

The J gene is TRBJ2-3, the V gene TRBV29-1, with 8 bases matching TRBD1. The V segment lost 8 bases and the J segment 5 bases; nucleotides outside the gene matches: 6. Germline lookup yields CDR1 SQVTM and CDR2 ANQGSEA. The CDR3 sequence is 12 residues long. The CDR3 sequence: CSSGQGRDTQYF. CDR3 DNA sequence: TGCAGCTCCGGACAGGGACGAGATACGCAGTATTTT.

V is TRBV7-6 and J is TRBJ2-3; possibly TRBD2 for D (6 bases). CDR3 length: 14 amino acids. Looked up from germline, CDR1 is SGHVS and CDR2 is FNYEAQ. Trimming stripped 5 bases from V and 4 bases from J, with 13 bases between. CDR3 residues: CASSVFGGADTQYF. The CDR3 DNA reads as TGTGCCAGCAGCGTATTTGGCGGGGCAGATACGCAGTATTTT.

The J gene is TRBJ1-2, the V gene TRBV3-1, with D possibly being TRBD1 (5 bases). Germline V gene data show CDR1 as LGHDT and CDR2 as YNNKEL (reference sequence). This CDR3 comprises 15 residues. V dropped 2 bases and J dropped 5 bases, with 15 bases sitting between them. For the CDR3, the DNA is TGTGCCAGCAGCCAAAGTGCAGGGAAACCTTATGGCTACACCTTC. Translating gives CASSQSAGKPYGYTF. Combining the CDR3 with reference TRBV3-1 and TRBJ1-2 gives the whole variable domain DTAVSQTPKYLVTQMGNDKSIKCEQNLGHDTMYWYKQDSKKFLKIMFSYNNKELIINETVPNRFSPKSPDKAHLNLHINSLELGDSAVYFCASSQSAGKPYGYTFGSGTRLTVV.

Only a few counts were recorded for this clonotype. This chain links TRBV20-1 with TRBJ2-5; possibly TRBD1 for D (7 bases). CDR1 and CDR2 from the germline V gene are DFQATT and SNEGSKA (reference sequence). Trimming removed 1 base at V and 2 bases at J, with 14 bases between. CDR3 size: 15 residues. The CDR3 here is CSARGMRDSQETQYF. The CDR3 DNA sequence: TGCAGTGCTAGAGGAATGCGGGACAGTCAAGAGACCCAGTACTTC.

As regards this clonotype: Relative to the germline gene, one junction end is altered; a read error may explain this. The chain links TRBV12-3 or TRBV12-4 to TRBJ2-5; 9 nucleotides line up with TRBD1. The J call may be incorrect, as the DNA end agrees better with TRBJ2-7. The CDR3 covers 16 residues. The CDR3 DNA follows: TGTGTCAGCAGTTTAAGCGGGACAGGGCGCTCCTACGAGCAGTACTTC. This encodes CVSSLSGTGRSYEQYF.

This clonotype was seen a single time. The CDR3 reads CASSAQGASYEQYF. The CDR3 DNA follows: TGTGCCAGCAGCGCGCAGGGGGCGTCCTACGAGCAGTACTTC. The chain joins TRBV7-9 to TRBJ2-5; 8 nucleotides match TRBD1. The end of the DNA aligns better with TRBJ2-7, so the J call may be wrong. Germline CDR1 and CDR2: SEHNR and FQNEAQ (reference sequence). The CDR3 covers 14 residues.

This clonotype was detected only a few times. The genes are TRBV4-3 and TRBJ2-5; TRBD1 is a possible D gene (5 bases). V was pared by 0 bases and J by 5 bases, with 19 bases between. Germline-derived CDR1 and CDR2 are LGHNA and YSLEER. This CDR3 spans 17 amino acids. CDR3 protein: CASSQDPPRGKGETQYF. CDR3 DNA: TGCGCCAGCAGCCAAGATCCTCCTAGGGGCAAAGGGGAGACCCAGTACTTC.

The CDR3 loop reads CASSSYSGGGKNIQYF. In nucleotides, the CDR3 is TGTGCCAGCAGCTCCTATAGCGGGGGCGGCAAAAACATTCAGTACTTC. This chain joins TRBV7-2 and TRBJ2-4; 9 nucleotides line up with TRBD2. The CDR3 consists of 16 residues. V lost 4 bases to trimming and J lost 3 bases; unmatched junction nucleotides: 7. Germline V gives CDR1 SGHTA, CDR2 FQGNSA.

This rearrangement joins TRBV3-1 to TRBJ1-5, with D maybe TRBD1 (5 bases). Trimming left V 0 bases short and J 5 bases short, with 11 bases between. Germline CDR1 is LGHDT and CDR2 is YNNKEL (reference sequence). The CDR3 is made up of 15 amino acids. In DNA form, the CDR3 reads TGTGCCAGCAGCCAAGATCCCTTGGGGCATCAGCCCCAGCATTTT. Translating gives CASSQDPLGHQPQHF.

The rearrangement links TRBV10-3 to TRBJ2-7; the D gene is possibly TRBD1 (6 bases). V dropped 3 bases and J dropped 6 bases, with 12 bases sitting between them. The germline gives CDR1 ENHRY, CDR2 SYGVKD. The CDR3 has 13 amino acids. The CDR3 DNA reads TGTGCCATCAGTGATCCTAACAGGGCCGAGCAGTACTTC. This translates into CAISDPNRAEQYF.

Remarks on this clonotype: This may stem from a read error, because a much larger clone lies one nucleotide away. V and J are TRBV7-2 and TRBJ2-3; 8 positions agree with TRBD1. CDR3 size: 14 residues. J lost 1 base, V lost 8 bases, and 5 bases had no gene match. Per the germline V gene, CDR1 is SGHTA and CDR2 is FQGNSA. Written as DNA, the CDR3 is TGTGCCAGCGGCTCGACAGGGGGCACAGATACGCAGTATTTT. Encoded protein: CASGSTGGTDTQYF.

V is TRBV7-2 and J is TRBJ2-1; 7 positions agree with TRBD1. From germline, CDR1 is SGHTA and CDR2 FQGNSA. V trimming: 4 bases; J trimming: 4 bases; junction bases outside the gene matches: 7. CDR3 length equals 15 residues. In nucleotides, the CDR3 is TGTGCCAGCAGCTACAACAGGGGTCAATACAATGAGCAGTTCTTC. This encodes CASSYNRGQYNEQFF.

The V and J genes are TRBV6-2 or TRBV6-3 and TRBJ2-1, with D unresolved. Deletions cut 0 bases from V and 8 bases from J, with 5 bases between. CDR1 is MNHEY and CDR2 is SVGEGT in the germline V gene. CDR3 size: 12 residues. The CDR3 loop reads CASSYSNHEQFF. CDR3 coding DNA: TGTGCCAGCAGTTACTCGAACCATGAGCAGTTCTTC.

This clonotype was found a few times. This rearrangement joins TRBV9 to TRBJ1-4; 8 bases match TRBD1. CDR1 SGDLS and CDR2 YYNGEE come from the germline V gene. The CDR3 runs to 16 residues. With V trimmed by 4 bases and J by 7 bases, 12 bases remained unmatched. CDR3 coding DNA: TGTGCCAGCAGCCCAGGGGGCTACCCACCGGGTGAAAAACTGTTTTTT. Translating gives CASSPGGYPPGEKLFF.

This clonotype was seen repeatedly, ten times or more. The gene calls are TRBV20-1 and TRBJ2-5; TRBD1 matches 7 bases. CDR3 size: 14 residues. CDR1 and CDR2 (germline): DFQATT, SNEGSKA (reference sequence). V shed 1 base, J shed 2 bases, and the junction held 4 bases outside the gene matches. In nucleotides, the CDR3 is TGCAGTGCTAGAGGCAGGGACAGACAAGAGACCCAGTACTTC. Amino acid sequence: CSARGRDRQETQYF.

This chain uses TRBV7-2 with TRBJ2-1; 7 nucleotides line up with TRBD1. CDR3 length: 15 amino acids. Trimming removed 5 bases from V and 2 bases from J; junction bases left unmatched: 6. Looked up from germline, CDR1 is SGHTA and CDR2 is FQGNSA. The CDR3 spells CASSTTGMTYNEQFF. CDR3 DNA: TGTGCCAGCAGCACGACAGGGATGACCTACAATGAGCAGTTCTTC.

With respect to this clonotype: This may arise from a read error, as a much more abundant clone is one base away. V gene TRBV12-3 or TRBV12-4 combines with J gene TRBJ1-2; 7 positions match TRBD1. This CDR3 has 14 amino acids. CDR3 DNA sequence: TGTGCCGGCAGCGAACAGGGGTCTGCGTATGGCTACACCTTC. It is translated as CAGSEQGSAYGYTF.

The rearrangement links TRBV29-1 to TRBJ2-5, with TRBD2 matching 11 bases. The CDR3 spans 15 residues. V lost 6 bases and J lost 11; bases outside the gene matches: 17. Germline loops: CDR1 SQVTM, CDR2 ANQGSEA. The DNA for the CDR3 is TGCAGCGTCCGTGTAGCGGGAGGGTCCTACAATGAGCAGTACTTC. This sequence encodes CSVRVAGGSYNEQYF.

The chain has TRBV12-3 or TRBV12-4 and TRBJ2-2; D unclear. Trimming removed 4 bases from V and 4 bases from J, with 7 bases in between. The CDR3 totals 13 residues. The CDR3 nucleotides read TGTGCCAGCAGTTGGTCCCTCACCGGGGAGCTGTTTTTT. This gives the protein CASSWSLTGELFF.

V gene TRBV29-1 combines with J gene TRBJ2-1; possible D gene TRBD1, 6 bases. This CDR3 is built from 13 residues. Germline CDR1 reads SQVTM; CDR2 reads ANQGSEA. Trimming took off 7 bases at V and 3 bases at J, with 13 bases between the two ends. DNA for the CDR3: TGCAGCGGGGCGACAGGAGGCTACAATGAGCAGTTCTTC. Amino acid sequence: CSGATGGYNEQFF.

V gene TRBV5-1 combines with J gene TRBJ2-1; 11 positions match TRBD2. The last part of the DNA fits TRBJ2-7 better; the J call may be wrong. CDR3 length: 14 residues. The germline CDR1 and CDR2 sequences are SGHRS and YFSETQ. In DNA form, the CDR3 reads TGCGCCAGCATGGGACTAGCGGACTACAATGAGCAGTACTTC. It is translated as CASMGLADYNEQYF.

This clonotype showed up just a few times. J is TRBJ2-7 and V is TRBV6-1; 8 nucleotides agree with TRBD1. The CDR3 totals 14 residues. CDR1 and CDR2 (germline): MNHNS, SASEGT. V lost 7 bases, J lost 0 bases, and 5 bases stayed unmatched. DNA for the CDR3: TGTGCCAGCACCCGACAGGGGCACTCCTACGAGCAGTACTTC. Encoded protein: CASTRQGHSYEQYF.

The CDR3: CASRPSVRDSPLHF. The CDR3 DNA reads TGTGCCAGCAGACCCAGTGTCCGGGATTCACCCCTCCACTTT. This chain uses TRBV9 with TRBJ1-6; unclear D gene. Trimming took off 5 bases at V and 8 bases at J, with 14 bases between the two ends. This CDR3 comprises 14 residues. Germline CDR1 and CDR2: SGDLS and YYNGEE.

The rearrangement links TRBV20-1 to TRBJ1-1; D perhaps matches TRBD1 (6 bases). CDR1 and CDR2 from the germline V gene are DFQATT and SNEGSKA (reference sequence). V was cut by 0 bases and J by 6 bases, with 14 bases left in between. This CDR3 spans 14 amino acids. CDR3: CSARDEGRGAEAFF. In nucleotides, the CDR3 is TGCAGTGCTAGAGATGAGGGCAGGGGCGCTGAAGCTTTCTTT.

The rearrangement joins TRBV28 to TRBJ2-7, with D tentatively TRBD2 (5 bases). The CDR3 loop spans 13 amino acids. V lost 5 bases and J lost 5, with 13 bases in between. CDR1 and CDR2 from the germline V gene are MDHEN and SYDVKM. The CDR3 bases are TGTGCCAGCAGTGTTCGAGGGCTCCACGAGCAGTACTTC. Its translation is CASSVRGLHEQYF.

This chain joins TRBV3-1 and TRBJ2-7; TRBD1 matches 8 bases. V dropped 2 bases and J dropped 2; count of bases not matched to a gene: 5. The CDR3 contains 15 residues. Germline V gene lookup returns CDR1 LGHDT and CDR2 YNNKEL (reference sequence). For the CDR3, the DNA is TGTGCCAGCAGCCAATGGACAGGGATTCCCTACGAGCAGTACTTC. Amino acid sequence: CASSQWTGIPYEQYF.